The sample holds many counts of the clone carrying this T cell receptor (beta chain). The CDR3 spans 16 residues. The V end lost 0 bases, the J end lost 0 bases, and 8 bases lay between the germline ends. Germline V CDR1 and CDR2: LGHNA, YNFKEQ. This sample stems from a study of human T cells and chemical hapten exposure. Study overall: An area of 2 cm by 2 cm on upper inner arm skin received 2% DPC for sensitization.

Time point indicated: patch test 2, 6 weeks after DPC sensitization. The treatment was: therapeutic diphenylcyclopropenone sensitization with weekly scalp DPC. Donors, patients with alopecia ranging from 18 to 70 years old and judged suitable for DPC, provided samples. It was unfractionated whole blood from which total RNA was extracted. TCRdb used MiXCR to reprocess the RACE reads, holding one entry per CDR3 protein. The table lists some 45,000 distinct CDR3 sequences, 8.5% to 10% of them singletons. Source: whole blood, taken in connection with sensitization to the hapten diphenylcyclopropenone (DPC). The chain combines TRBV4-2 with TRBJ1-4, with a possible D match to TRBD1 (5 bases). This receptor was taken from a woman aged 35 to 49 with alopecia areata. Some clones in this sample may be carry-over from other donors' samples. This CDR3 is CASSQESGATNEKLFF. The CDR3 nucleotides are TGTGCCAGCAGCCAAGAGTCGGGGGCAACTAATGAAAAACTGTTTTTT.